In its sample, the clone carrying this T cell receptor (beta chain) was seen a few times. These data come from a study of blood T cell repertoires in COVID-19. Overall study: Some COVID-19 samples were acute and others convalescent; all came from the United States, Italy and Spain. Nucleic acid was either cDNA or gDNA, and it came from T cells, B-cell-depleted T cells, or PBMCs.

Trimming took off 1 base at V and 2 bases at J, with 10 bases between the two ends. Germline V CDR1 and CDR2: SGHRS, YFSETQ. The CDR3 has 14 amino acids. As processed by the authors: By means of reference gene primer amplification, nucleated cell counts were estimated. TCRdb's copy holds only in-frame clones and misses some; the assay was immunoSEQ multiplex PCR. V and J calls and clone size are copied from that table; D and trimming were computed from the DNA. The table has 20,000 to 30,000 clones, 83% seen once; the top ten hold about 25%. This sequence originates from a human donor in a cohort sampled during active COVID-19. The specimen was peripheral blood. V and J are TRBV5-1 and TRBJ2-7, with a possible D match to TRBD1 (5 bases). CDR3: CASSLTGDAYEQYF. The CDR3 DNA is TGCGCCAGCAGCTTGACAGGTGATGCCTACGAGCAGTACTTC.